Each of the 9 T cell receptor beta chains below was sequenced from the same sample in a study of blood T cell repertoires in COVID-19. Generated by immunoSEQ multiplex PCR, the TCRdb table keeps only in-frame clones and is missing some. The repertoire holds over 300,000 clones, roughly 90% seen once, with approximately 1% in the top ten. The sequencing sample was made of PBMCs or T cells enriched from blood (not recorded which). These TCRs come from a woman under 40 with acute COVID-19.

A few counts support this clone. The rearrangement joins TRBV30 to TRBJ1-5; TRBD1 matches 10 bases. J lost 7 bases, V lost 5 bases, and 2 bases had no gene match. This CDR3 is built from 12 residues. The germline V gene has CDR1 GTSNPN and CDR2 SVGIG (reference sequence). The chain's CDR3 is CAWDRGRQPQHF. Here the CDR3 DNA reads TGTGCCTGGGACAGGGGGCGACAGCCCCAGCATTTT.

The J gene is TRBJ1-3, the V gene TRBV5-1, with a possible D match to TRBD1 (6 bases). The CDR3 is 16 residues long. Germline-derived CDR1 and CDR2 are SGHRS and YFSETQ. V was pared by 4 bases and J by 0 bases, with 14 bases between. CDR3 sequence reads: CASSGGDTSSGNTIYF. The DNA for the CDR3 is TGCGCCAGCAGCGGGGGGGACACCTCCTCTGGAAACACCATATATTTT.

The chain carries TRBV7-8 and TRBJ2-2; the D gene is possibly TRBD2 (5 bases). CDR1 and CDR2 from the germline V gene are SGHVS and FQNEAQ. Trimming removed 5 bases from V and 7 bases from J, with 20 bases in between. The CDR3 sequence is 16 residues long. The CDR3 DNA follows: TGTGCCAGCAGCAAAAGAGCCAGGACTCCCGACGGGGAGCTGTTTTTT. Translation gives CASSKRARTPDGELFF.

V usage is TRBV7-9 and J usage is TRBJ2-1, with 7 positions matching TRBD2. V trimming: 3 bases; J trimming: 7 bases; junction bases outside the gene matches: 6. CDR3 length: 14 residues. Germline V CDR1 and CDR2: SEHNR, FQNEAQ (reference sequence). The CDR3 DNA sequence: TGTGCCAGCAGCTTCGTGCTAGCGGATAATGAGCAGTTCTTC. Translation: CASSFVLADNEQFF.

V gene TRBV10-2 combines with J gene TRBJ2-2; D perhaps matches TRBD2 (5 bases). The length of the CDR3 is 13 residues. Germline CDR1 is WSHSY and CDR2 is SAAADI. Trimming shortened V by 6 bases and J by 6 bases, and 11 bases separated the two germline ends. The CDR3 reads CASSWGVPGELFF. The CDR3 coding sequence is TGCGCCAGCAGCTGGGGAGTGCCCGGGGAGCTGTTTTTT.

The chain is built from TRBV4-3 and TRBJ1-2, with a possible D match to TRBD1 (6 bases). The CDR3 extends over 15 amino acids. The germline V gene has CDR1 LGHNA and CDR2 YSLEER. With 1 base removed from V and 6 bases from J, the gap between germline ends came to 15 bases. The CDR3 nucleotides read TGCGCCAGCAGCCAAGCAAAGGGGGTGGGAGATGGCTACACCTTC. Translating it yields CASSQAKGVGDGYTF.

The gene calls are TRBV28 and TRBJ1-2; 9 positions agree with TRBD1. With V trimmed by 3 bases and J by 4 bases, 3 bases remained unmatched. Germline V CDR1 and CDR2: MDHEN, SYDVKM. This CDR3 region has 14 residues. In DNA, the CDR3 is TGTGCCAGCAGTTTGATACAGGGGGCCTATGGCTACACCTTC. The encoded protein is CASSLIQGAYGYTF.

V and J are TRBV2 and TRBJ2-7, with unresolved D. Trimming left V 6 bases short and J 3 bases short, with 9 bases between. There are 12 residues in the CDR3. In germline, CDR1 is SNHLY, CDR2 FYNNEI. CDR3 region: CASSLLDYEQYF. The DNA for the CDR3 is TGTGCCAGCAGCCTATTAGACTACGAGCAGTACTTC. The variable domain in full, with the rest retrieved from reference TRBV2 and TRBJ2-7, is EPEVTQTPSHQVTQMGQEVILRCVPISNHLYFYWYRQILGQKVEFLVSFYNNEISEKSEIFDDQFSVERPDGSNFTLKIRSTKLEDSAMYFCASSLLDYEQYFGPGTRLTVT.

The J gene is TRBJ2-3, the V gene TRBV7-9; 11 bases are a match to TRBD2. V shed 3 bases, J shed 1 base, and the junction held 9 bases outside the gene matches. CDR3 length: 18 amino acids. CDR1 is SEHNR and CDR2 is FQNEAQ in the germline V gene (reference sequence). The CDR3 sequence is CASSFRTTSGGRTDTQYF. For the CDR3, the DNA is TGTGCCAGCAGCTTCCGAACAACTAGCGGGGGTCGCACAGATACGCAGTATTTT.